Below are 20 T cell receptor beta chains sequenced from a single sample in a study of beta chain features in type 1 diabetes. Investigators reverse transcribed all isolated RNA, so they sequenced expressed TCRB transcripts. Generated by immunoSEQ multiplex PCR, the TCRdb table keeps only in-frame clones and is missing some. This table has 250,000 to 350,000 clones, around 13% appearing once. Sequenced input: central memory CD4+ T cells from blood. The receptors derive from a man under 40 in good health.

This clone was counted a few times. V usage is TRBV4-3 and J usage is TRBJ2-1; 11 nucleotides align to TRBD2. The CDR3 is 18 amino acids. Germline V gene data show CDR1 as LGHNA and CDR2 as YSLEER. V lost 0 bases, J lost 6 bases, and 10 bases stayed unmatched. CDR3 nucleotide sequence: TGCGCCAGCAGCCAAGATTTCCCTGGTAGCGGGGGGGGCAATGAGCAGTTCTTC. This codes for CASSQDFPGSGGGNEQFF.

This clone turned up a few times. The chain carries TRBV9 and TRBJ2-4, with 9 nucleotides matching TRBD1. Trimming removed 1 base from V and 1 base from J; junction bases left unmatched: 3. Germline V gene data show CDR1 as SGDLS and CDR2 as YYNGEE. The CDR3 is 16 residues long. For the CDR3, the DNA is TGTGCCAGCAGCGTAAGTGGGACAGGGGCCAAAAACATTCAGTACTTC. Protein sequence: CASSVSGTGAKNIQYF.

J is TRBJ2-2 and V is TRBV15, with D unresolved. Germline CDR1 and CDR2: LNHNV and YYDKDF (reference sequence). The CDR3 totals 13 residues. V was cut by 6 bases and J by 5 bases, with 10 bases left in between. The CDR3 loop reads CATSLGKTGELFF. Written as DNA, the CDR3 is TGTGCCACCAGTCTTGGGAAAACCGGGGAGCTGTTTTTT. Full variable domain (missing parts from reference TRBV15 and TRBJ2-2): DAMVIQNPRYQVTQFGKPVTLSCSQTLNHNVMYWYQQKSSQAPKLLFHYYDKDFNNEADTPDNFQSRRPNTSFCFLDIRSPGLGDTAMYLCATSLGKTGELFFGEGSRLTVL.

With respect to this clone: The same CDR3 is also encoded by other DNA sequences in this sample. The J gene is TRBJ2-5, the V gene TRBV7-2; the D is unclear. This CDR3 is built from 14 residues. V was clipped by 2 bases and J by 3 bases, with 10 bases between them. Per germline, CDR1 SGHTA and CDR2 FQGNSA. CDR3 protein: CASSLSGGKETQYF. CDR3 in DNA: TGTGCCAGCAGCTTATCCGGCGGTAAAGAGACCCAGTACTTC.

The chain recombines TRBV7-7 with TRBJ2-5, with D unclear. Trimming took off 5 bases at V and 4 bases at J, with 14 bases between the two ends. Germline V gives CDR1 SSHAT, CDR2 FNYEAQ (reference sequence). This CDR3 contains 14 residues. Here the CDR3 reads CASSHRAGRETQYF. CDR3 nucleotides: TGTGCCAGCAGCCACCGGGCCGGGCGAGAGACCCAGTACTTC.

This clone has just a few counts. Different DNA sequences within this sample yield the same CDR3. V gene TRBV7-9 combines with J gene TRBJ2-3; no reliable D call. Germline assignment: CDR1 SEHNR and CDR2 FQNEAQ (reference sequence). Trimming stripped 2 bases from V and 3 bases from J, with 6 bases between. This CDR3 has 13 residues. The CDR3 nucleotides read TGTGCCAGCAGCTTATACTCGACAGATACGCAGTATTTT. Protein: CASSLYSTDTQYF.

The chain carries TRBV29-1 and TRBJ1-2; D might be TRBD1 (6 bases). V dropped 3 bases and J dropped 7 bases, with 12 bases sitting between them. Germline V CDR1 and CDR2: SQVTM, ANQGSEA. The CDR3 has 12 residues. This CDR3 is CSVDRGEGGYTF. The CDR3 bases are TGCAGCGTTGACAGGGGAGAGGGTGGCTACACCTTC.

This clone showed up just a few times. The chain has TRBV2 and TRBJ2-2; D might be TRBD2 (6 bases). The germline CDR1 and CDR2 sequences are SNHLY and FYNNEI. Trimming removed 6 bases from V and 5 bases from J, with 16 bases in between. The CDR3 covers 15 residues. CDR3 DNA: TGTGCCAGCAGCGTACTGGGGGGAGCGACCGGGGAGCTGTTTTTT. Its protein product is CASSVLGGATGELFF.

The chain combines TRBV11-3 with TRBJ2-3, with 8 positions matching TRBD2. The CDR3 is made up of 13 amino acids. V trimming: 5 bases; J trimming: 15 bases; junction bases outside the gene matches: 13. CDR1 and CDR2 (germline): SGHNT, YENEEA. DNA for the CDR3: TGTGCCAGCAGCGGAATCCCCAGCGGGAGAGTTTATTTT. The encoded protein is CASSGIPSGRVYF. Complete variable domain (other parts from reference TRBV11-3 and TRBJ2-3): EAGVVQSPRYKIIEKKQPVAFWCNPISGHNTLYWYLQNLGQGPELLIRYENEEAVDDSQLPKDRFSAERLKGVDSTLKIQPAELGDSAVYLCASSGIPSGRVYFGPGTRLTVL.

There are a few counts of this clone. The chain couples TRBV23-1 to TRBJ2-2; TRBD2 matches 7 bases. TRBV23-1 is reported as an ORF; its role is uncertain. Trimming took 7 bases from V and 1 from J; bases not matched to a gene: 3. The CDR3 runs 14 residues. The CDR3 DNA reads TGCGCCAGCACCGGGGGGAGGAACACCGGGGAGCTGTTTTTT. Amino acids: CASTGGRNTGELFF.

This clone was seen a handful of times. The rearrangement links TRBV7-9 to TRBJ1-2, with 8 bases lining up with TRBD1. Unmatched junction bases numbered 4, after V lost 5 bases and J lost 5 bases. The CDR3 extends over 13 amino acids. The germline gives CDR1 SEHNR, CDR2 FQNEAQ (reference sequence). For the CDR3, the DNA is TGTGCCAGCAGCGACAGGGGAGGGTATGGCTACACCTTC. Translation: CASSDRGGYGYTF.

This chain links TRBV19 with TRBJ2-1; D not resolved. CDR1 and CDR2 from the germline V gene are LNHDA and SQIVND (reference sequence). This CDR3 is 13 amino acids long. Trimming removed 3 bases from V and 2 bases from J, with 5 bases in between. The CDR3 nucleotides are TGTGCCAGTAGTATTAAGCCCTACAATGAGCAGTTCTTC. Protein: CASSIKPYNEQFF.

The V and J genes are TRBV11-2 and TRBJ2-4; D assignment may be TRBD1 or TRBD2 (5 bases each). CDR3 length: 19 residues. Trimming took off 3 bases at V and 0 bases at J, with 21 bases between the two ends. Germline-derived CDR1 and CDR2 are SGHAT and FQNNGV. The CDR3: CASSFPEGDRYLAKNIQYF. CDR3 nucleotides: TGTGCCAGCAGCTTCCCCGAGGGCGACAGATACCTAGCCAAAAACATTCAGTACTTC.

The chain carries TRBV18 and TRBJ2-7; D might be TRBD1 (6 bases). The germline V gene has CDR1 KGHSH and CDR2 LQKENI. The V gene lost 2 bases and the J gene lost 1 base, with 9 bases spanning the gap. The CDR3 has 14 residues. The CDR3 loop is CASSPRDRSYEQYF. The CDR3 DNA follows: TGTGCCAGCTCACCAAGAGACAGGTCCTACGAGCAGTACTTC.

J is TRBJ1-2 and V is TRBV4-3; no clear D. V shed 0 bases and J shed 2 bases, with 16 bases lying between them. Germline assignment: CDR1 LGHNA and CDR2 YSLEER. The CDR3 is 17 amino acids. The chain's CDR3 is CASSQDLTPGKNYGYTF. CDR3 nucleotides: TGCGCCAGCAGCCAAGATCTAACACCGGGGAAAAACTATGGCTACACCTTC.

This clone was observed many times. The sample contains more than one DNA sequence encoding this CDR3. V gene TRBV9 combines with J gene TRBJ2-6; D not resolved. Between the trimmed V and J ends, which lost 5 bases and 0 bases, there was a span of 3 bases. The CDR3 totals 13 residues. The germline V gene has CDR1 SGDLS and CDR2 YYNGEE. CDR3 amino acids: CASRGSGANVLTF. CDR3 nucleotide sequence: TGTGCCAGCAGAGGCTCTGGGGCCAACGTCCTGACTTTC. The full variable domain, its missing parts supplied by reference TRBV9 and TRBJ2-6, is DSGVTQTPKHLITATGQRVTLRCSPRSGDLSVYWYQQSLDQGLQFLIQYYNGEERAKGNILERFSAQQFPDLHSELNLSSLELGDSALYFCASRGSGANVLTFGAGSRLTVL.

This clone showed up just a few times. The chain has TRBV28 and TRBJ2-3, with 7 bases fitting TRBD2. The germline gives CDR1 MDHEN, CDR2 SYDVKM. V shed 5 bases, J shed 4 bases, and the junction held 12 bases outside the gene matches. There are 16 residues in the CDR3. DNA of the CDR3: TGTGCCAGCAGTCTCGCAACAGCGGGGTCCCCAGATACGCAGTATTTT. Protein sequence: CASSLATAGSPDTQYF.

The chain employs TRBV30 and TRBJ2-3; no definite D call. The CDR3 is 13 residues long. The V end was cut by 0 bases, the J end by 2 bases, with 6 bases between. Germline V gene lookup returns CDR1 GTSNPN and CDR2 SVGIG (reference sequence). This chain's CDR3 is CAWSVSFTDTQYF. The CDR3 bases are TGTGCCTGGAGTGTTTCCTTCACAGATACGCAGTATTTT.

About this clone: The junction and the germline gene differ at one end; a read error may be behind it. The chain joins TRBV7-2 to TRBJ2-3, with TRBD2 matching 8 bases. CDR3 length equals 15 residues. CDR1 SGHTA and CDR2 FQGNSA come from the germline V gene. The CDR3 coding sequence is TGTGCCAGCAGGTTAGCGGGATCCCACACAGATACGCAGTATTTT. Translated: CASRLAGSHTDTQYF.

V gene TRBV7-9 combines with J gene TRBJ1-5, with 10 bases matching TRBD1. Germline V CDR1 and CDR2: SEHNR, FQNEAQ (reference sequence). CDR3 size: 16 residues. Trimming took 5 bases from V and 7 from J; bases not matched to a gene: 11. This chain's CDR3 is CASSLGTGAEGQPQHF. In DNA form, the CDR3 reads TGTGCCAGCAGCCTAGGGACAGGGGCTGAGGGACAGCCCCAGCATTTT.